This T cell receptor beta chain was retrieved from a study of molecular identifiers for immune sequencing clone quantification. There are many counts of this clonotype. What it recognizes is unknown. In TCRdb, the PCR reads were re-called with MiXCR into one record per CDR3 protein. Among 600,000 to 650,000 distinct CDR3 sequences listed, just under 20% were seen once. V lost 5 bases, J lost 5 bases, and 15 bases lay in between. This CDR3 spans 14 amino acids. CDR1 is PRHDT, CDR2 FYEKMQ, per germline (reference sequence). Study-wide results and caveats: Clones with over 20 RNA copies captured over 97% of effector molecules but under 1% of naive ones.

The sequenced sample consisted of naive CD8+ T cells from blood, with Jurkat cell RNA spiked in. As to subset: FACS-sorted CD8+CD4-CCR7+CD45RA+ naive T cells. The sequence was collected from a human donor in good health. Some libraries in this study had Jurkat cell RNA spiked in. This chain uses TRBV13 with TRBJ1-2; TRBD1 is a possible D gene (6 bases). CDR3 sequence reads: CASSPRQDLYGYTF. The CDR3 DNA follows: TGTGCCAGCAGCCCCAGACAGGATCTTTATGGCTACACCTTC.